The 18 T cell receptor beta chains given below trace back to one sample, sequenced in a study of T cells after yellow fever vaccination. TCRdb re-derived calls from the 5' RACE reads in MiXCR, one entry per CDR3 protein. The sample has about 340,000 distinct CDR3 sequences, 3% to 4.5% seen once. The starting material was PBMCs, obtained 5 days after the yellow fever booster vaccination. These receptor sequences come from a man younger than 35 who received the YFV17D yellow fever vaccine.

This clonotype appeared a few times. The V and J genes are TRBV7-9 and TRBJ2-5; D call uncertain. The CDR3 length is 14 residues. V shed 3 bases and J shed 5 bases, with 13 bases lying between them. The germline V gene encodes CDR1 SEHNR and CDR2 FQNEAQ (reference sequence). CDR3 DNA sequence: TGTGCCAGCAGCTTCCCCAGCCCGTGGGAGACCCAGTACTTC. Amino acid sequence: CASSFPSPWETQYF.

J is TRBJ2-1 and V is TRBV15; 9 nucleotides agree with TRBD1. V lost 1 base, J lost 2 bases, and 3 bases stayed unmatched. CDR3 size: 16 residues. Germline values: CDR1 LNHNV, CDR2 YYDKDF (reference sequence). CDR3 sequence (DNA): TGTGCCACCAGCAGAGTTCGGACAGGGGCCTACAATGAGCAGTTCTTC. Amino acid sequence: CATSRVRTGAYNEQFF.

CDR3: CASSQGTGTRETQYF. CDR3 nucleotides: TGCGCCAGCAGCCAAGGAACAGGGACAAGGGAGACCCAGTACTTC. This chain joins TRBV4-1 and TRBJ2-5, with D possibly TRBD1 on 6 matching bases. CDR1 and CDR2 (germline): MGHRA, YSYEKL. The CDR3 is made up of 15 amino acids. V lost 1 base and J 5 bases, leaving 14 bases between the germline ends.

The chain is built from TRBV5-1 and TRBJ2-1, with 9 bases that match TRBD1. The junction had 8 bases not matched to a gene; V was cut back by 3 bases and J by 7 bases. CDR3 length: 15 amino acids. Per germline, CDR1 SGHRS and CDR2 YFSETQ. In nucleotides, the CDR3 is TGCGCCAGCAGCTATTGGACAGGGGTTGTAAATGAGCAGTTCTTC. This gives the protein CASSYWTGVVNEQFF.

This clonotype showed up many times. This sequence joins TRBV2 and TRBJ1-5; D gene unclear. V was shortened by 6 bases and J by 6 bases, with 6 bases between the two germline ends. The CDR3 covers 11 residues. Germline V gives CDR1 SNHLY, CDR2 FYNNEI. The CDR3 is CASRLIQPQHF. The CDR3 DNA follows: TGTGCCAGCAGATTGATTCAGCCCCAGCATTTT.

This clonotype was observed a few times. The CDR3 sequence: CAWKGDREGAYEQYF. In DNA, the CDR3 is TGTGCCTGGAAGGGGGACAGGGAGGGGGCCTACGAGCAGTACTTC. This chain links TRBV30 with TRBJ2-7; 9 bases match TRBD1. Germline CDR1 GTSNPN, CDR2 SVGIG (reference sequence). Unmatched junction bases numbered 9, after V lost 4 bases and J lost 2 bases. This CDR3 region has 15 residues.

The table lists this clonotype with a few counts. This chain links TRBV6-1 with TRBJ1-2; D gene unclear. The germline V gene has CDR1 MNHNS and CDR2 SASEGT. Trimming removed 2 bases from V and 8 bases from J, with 18 bases in between. The CDR3 covers 15 residues. CDR3 nucleotide sequence: TGTGCCAGCAGTGAACGTTCGCTCCACTTGGGAGGCTACACCTTC. Its protein is CASSERSLHLGGYTF.

This clonotype occurred many times. The chain joins TRBV5-1 to TRBJ2-2, with TRBD1 matching 7 bases. Germline values: CDR1 SGHRS, CDR2 YFSETQ. The ends lost 2 bases at V and 4 bases at J; junction bases unmatched: 8. The CDR3 totals 16 residues. CDR3 residues: CASSLRTGGLTGELFF. Here the CDR3 DNA reads TGCGCCAGCAGCTTACGGACAGGCGGACTCACCGGGGAGCTGTTTTTT.

This clonotype appeared many times. V and J are TRBV5-1 and TRBJ2-4; no clear D gene. The V and J ends lost 4 bases and 2 bases respectively, with 7 bases between them. The CDR3 has 13 residues. Per germline, CDR1 SGHRS and CDR2 YFSETQ. DNA of the CDR3: TGCGCCAGCAGCGGGATTTCCAAAAACATTCAGTACTTC. Its protein is CASSGISKNIQYF. Together with reference TRBV5-1 and TRBJ2-4, the CDR3 gives the full variable domain: KAGVTQTPRYLIKTRGQQVTLSCSPISGHRSVSWYQQTPGQGLQFLFEYFSETQRNKGNFPGRFSGRQFSNSRSEMNVSTLELGDSALYLCASSGISKNIQYFGAGTRLSVL.

The rearrangement links TRBV20-1 to TRBJ2-7; the match to TRBD2 covers 8 bases. V gave up 3 bases and J gave up 2 bases; unmatched junction bases: 3. The CDR3 has 13 amino acids. CDR1 and CDR2 (germline): DFQATT, SNEGSKA (reference sequence). CDR3 residues: CSASGGDTYEQYV. The CDR3 region has the DNA TGCAGTGCTAGCGGGGGGGATACCTACGAGCAGTACGTC.

This clonotype was counted ten times or more. The chain links TRBV5-1 to TRBJ2-1; D perhaps matches TRBD2 (6 bases). The CDR3 has 16 residues. Looked up from germline, CDR1 is SGHRS and CDR2 is YFSETQ. Trimming left V 0 bases short and J 9 bases short, with 19 bases between. CDR3 coding DNA: TGCGCCAGCAGCTTGGGAGCGGGTAGTTTCGTTGGTGAGCAGTTCTTC. It codes for CASSLGAGSFVGEQFF.

This clonotype was observed at least ten times. The V gene is TRBV10-3, the J gene TRBJ1-2; D remains unclear. Germline CDR1 and CDR2: ENHRY and SYGVKD. This CDR3 has 13 amino acids. Trimming pared 2 bases from V and 5 bases from J, leaving 9 bases between. The CDR3 is CAISEQLEYGYTF. DNA for the CDR3: TGTGCCATCAGTGAGCAGCTAGAGTATGGCTACACCTTC.

This clonotype was seen repeatedly, ten times or more. V usage is TRBV5-1 and J usage is TRBJ2-1; no firm D call. Per germline, CDR1 SGHRS and CDR2 YFSETQ. V lost 0 bases to trimming and J lost 2 bases, with 12 bases between them. The CDR3 spans 16 residues. CDR3 DNA: TGCGCCAGCAGCTTGGGAGGCGGCGTTACCTACAATGAGCAGTTCTTC. This gives the protein CASSLGGGVTYNEQFF.

This clonotype has just a few counts. The chain recombines TRBV7-9 with TRBJ2-5; either TRBD1 or TRBD2 may supply D (5 bases each). V lost 6 bases to trimming and J lost 4 bases, with 12 bases between them. The length of the CDR3 is 13 residues. Looked up from germline, CDR1 is SEHNR and CDR2 is FQNEAQ (reference sequence). The CDR3 nucleotides read TGTGCCAGCAGGGGACGGCTTGGAGAGACCCAGTACTTC. Amino acid sequence: CASRGRLGETQYF. Full variable domain (outside the CDR3, taken from reference TRBV7-9 and TRBJ2-5): DTGVSQNPRHKITKRGQNVTFRCDPISEHNRLYWYRQTLGQGPEFLTYFQNEAQLEKSRLLSDRFSAERPKGSFSTLEIQRTEQGDSAMYLCASRGRLGETQYFGPGTRLLVL.

This clonotype was counted a few times. The chain uses TRBV4-1 and TRBJ2-7, with D unresolved. Germline-derived CDR1 and CDR2 are MGHRA and YSYEKL. The CDR3 totals 15 residues. Trimming removed 1 base from V and 0 bases from J, with 10 bases in between. The CDR3 loop reads CASSQGSDGSYEQYF. The CDR3 bases are TGCGCCAGCAGCCAAGGCTCGGATGGCTCCTACGAGCAGTACTTC.

The chain is built from TRBV5-4 and TRBJ2-6, with TRBD2 identical over 8 bases. The germline gives CDR1 SGHNT, CDR2 YYREEE (reference sequence). The trim removed 4 bases at V and 0 bases at J, leaving 9 bases unmatched. The CDR3 has 18 amino acids. The CDR3 sequence: CASSRGLAGGSGANVLTF. The DNA for the CDR3 is TGTGCCAGCAGCCGCGGACTCGCGGGGGGCTCTGGGGCCAACGTCCTGACTTTC. The whole variable domain, remainder taken from reference TRBV5-4 and TRBJ2-6, is ETGVTQSPTHLIKTRGQQVTLRCSSQSGHNTVSWYQQALGQGPQFIFQYYREEENGRGNFPPRFSGLQFPNYSSELNVNALELDDSALYLCASSRGLAGGSGANVLTFGAGSRLTVL.

This clonotype was seen a few times. This sequence joins TRBV19 and TRBJ1-1; the D gene is possibly TRBD1 (6 bases). The germline V and J ends were trimmed by 0 bases and 5 bases, with 22 bases remaining between them. The CDR3 totals 18 residues. CDR1 is LNHDA and CDR2 is SQIVND in the germline V gene (reference sequence). CDR3 nucleotide sequence: TGTGCCAGTAGTATAGACCGTAAGTACGGGGGCGCAGGGACTGAAGCTTTCTTT. It codes for CASSIDRKYGGAGTEAFF.

Ten or more counts support this clonotype. The V call is TRBV3-1, the J call TRBJ1-6; no clear D. Per germline, CDR1 LGHDT and CDR2 YNNKEL (reference sequence). Trimming left V 0 bases short and J 10 bases short, with 7 bases between. This CDR3 comprises 13 residues. CDR3 region: CASSQDLWSPLHF. DNA of the CDR3: TGTGCCAGCAGCCAAGATCTTTGGTCACCCCTCCACTTT.